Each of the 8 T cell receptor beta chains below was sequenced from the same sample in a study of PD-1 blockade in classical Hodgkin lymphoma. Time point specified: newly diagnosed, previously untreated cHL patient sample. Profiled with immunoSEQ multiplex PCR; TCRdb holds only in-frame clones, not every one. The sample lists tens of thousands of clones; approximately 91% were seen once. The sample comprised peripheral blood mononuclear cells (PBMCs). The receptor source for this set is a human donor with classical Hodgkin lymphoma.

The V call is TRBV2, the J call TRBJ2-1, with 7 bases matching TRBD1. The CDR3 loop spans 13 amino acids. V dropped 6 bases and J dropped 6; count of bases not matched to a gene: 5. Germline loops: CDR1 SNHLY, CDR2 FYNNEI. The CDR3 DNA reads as TGTGCCAGCAGACCCGGGACAGCCAATGAGCAGTTCTTC. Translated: CASRPGTANEQFF.

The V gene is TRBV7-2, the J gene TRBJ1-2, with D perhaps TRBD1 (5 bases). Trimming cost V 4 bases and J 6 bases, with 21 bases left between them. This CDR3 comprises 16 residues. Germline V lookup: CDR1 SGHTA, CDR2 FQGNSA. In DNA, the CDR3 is TGTGCCAGCAGCTCTTCAGGGATCCCTTTTGAGAATGGCTACACCTTC. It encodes CASSSSGIPFENGYTF.

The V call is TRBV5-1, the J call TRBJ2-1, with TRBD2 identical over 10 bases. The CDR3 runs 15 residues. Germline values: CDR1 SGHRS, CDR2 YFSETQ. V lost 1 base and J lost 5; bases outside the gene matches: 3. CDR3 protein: CASSLSLAGDNEQFF. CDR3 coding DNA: TGCGCCAGCAGCTTGTCCCTAGCGGGAGACAATGAGCAGTTCTTC.

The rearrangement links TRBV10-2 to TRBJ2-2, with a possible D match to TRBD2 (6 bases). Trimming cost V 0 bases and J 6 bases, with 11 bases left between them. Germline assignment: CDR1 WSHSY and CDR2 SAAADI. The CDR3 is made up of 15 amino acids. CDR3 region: CASSESVGGSGELFF. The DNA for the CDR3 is TGCGCCAGCAGTGAGTCAGTGGGGGGATCCGGGGAGCTGTTTTTT.

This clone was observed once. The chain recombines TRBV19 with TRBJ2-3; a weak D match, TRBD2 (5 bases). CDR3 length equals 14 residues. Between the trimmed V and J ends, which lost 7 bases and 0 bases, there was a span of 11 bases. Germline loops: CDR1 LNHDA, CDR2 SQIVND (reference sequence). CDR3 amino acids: CASTGILSTDTQYF. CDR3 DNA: TGTGCCAGTACGGGGATCCTTAGCACAGATACGCAGTATTTT.

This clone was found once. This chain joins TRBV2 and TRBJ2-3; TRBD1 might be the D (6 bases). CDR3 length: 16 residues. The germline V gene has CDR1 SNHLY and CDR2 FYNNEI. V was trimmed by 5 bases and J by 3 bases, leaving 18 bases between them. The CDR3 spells CASSLYRVGATDTQYF. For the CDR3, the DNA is TGTGCCAGCAGTCTGTACAGGGTCGGGGCGACAGATACGCAGTATTTT.

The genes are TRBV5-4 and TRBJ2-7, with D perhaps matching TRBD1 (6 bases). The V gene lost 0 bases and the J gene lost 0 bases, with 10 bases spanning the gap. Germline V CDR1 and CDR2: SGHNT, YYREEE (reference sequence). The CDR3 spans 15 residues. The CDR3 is CASSLGGDISYEQYF. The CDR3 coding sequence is TGTGCCAGCAGCTTGGGTGGGGACATCTCCTACGAGCAGTACTTC. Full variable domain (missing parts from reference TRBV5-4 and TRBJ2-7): ETGVTQSPTHLIKTRGQQVTLRCSSQSGHNTVSWYQQALGQGPQFIFQYYREEENGRGNFPPRFSGLQFPNYSSELNVNALELDDSALYLCASSLGGDISYEQYFGPGTRLTVT.

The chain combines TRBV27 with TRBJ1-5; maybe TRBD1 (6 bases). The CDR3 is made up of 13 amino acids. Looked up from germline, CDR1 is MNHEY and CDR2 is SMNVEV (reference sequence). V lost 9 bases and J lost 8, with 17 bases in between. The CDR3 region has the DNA TGTGCCAGGATGCGGAGGGGGTGCGAGCCCCAGCATTTT. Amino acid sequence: CARMRRGCEPQHF.